This TCR beta chain originates from a study of low-dose radiotherapy and immunotherapy resistance in tumors. Trimming removed 3 bases from V and 9 bases from J; junction bases left unmatched: 16. The germline V gene has CDR1 GTSNPN and CDR2 SVGIG (reference sequence). This CDR3 contains 16 residues. Alpha and beta chains were covered, as first-strand cDNA relied on TRAV- and TRBV-specific primers. Using a constant-region primer together with a V-primer adapter, TCRs were subjected to 20 PCR cycles of amplification. Each CDR3 protein is one row after TCRdb ran MiXCR on the reads. The table lists about 58,000 distinct CDR3 sequences, about 23% of them singletons, with 6.5% to 7% in the top ten. This clonotype has ten or more counts. Sample time point: after trial treatment. Treatment of the sample: LDRT plus nivolumab, ipilimumab, low-dose cyclophosphamide and aspirin (RACIN trial).

The TCR comes from a male donor with prostate cancer. Sequences were derived from PBMCs, sampled after low-dose radiotherapy plus immunotherapy. The genes are TRBV30 and TRBJ2-2, with TRBD1 matching 7 bases. CDR3 sequence (DNA): TGTGCCTGGAGCCATCCTGACAGGGTGGGGGTCAGGGAGCTGTTTTTT. Its protein is CAWSHPDRVGVRELFF.